This is a list of T cell receptor beta chains from one sample in a study of follicular helper T cells after annual influenza vaccination. Clones were read by immunoSEQ multiplex PCR, and TCRdb kept only the in-frame ones, dropping some. Counted here are thousands of clones, 80% to 90% occurring once; the ten biggest clones make up roughly 0.45%. The sequencing used CXCR5+ CD38- circulating T follicular helper cells from blood, collected on the day of influenza vaccination. The origin of the receptors is an adult who received the influenza vaccine. CDR3s include the opening cysteine and the closing phenylalanine or tryptophan. The D gene is left open where the match is weak. Clone size is stated in some rows and not others, as once, few, many or a class when expanded.

j_call v_call clone_size cdr3_length d_call cdr3_nt cdr3_aa
TRBJ2-7 TRBV4-3 NA 15 TRBD2 TGCGCCAGCAGCCAAGATCTTAGCGGGGGCTACGAGCAGTACTTC CASSQDLSGGYEQYF
TRBJ1-4 TRBV7-2 NA 15 NA TGTGCCAGCAGCTTCGGCTATATCAGGGTTGGAAAACTGTTTTTT CASSFGYIRVGKLFF
TRBJ1-2 TRBV4-2 once 16 NA TGTGCCAGCAGCACGGGCTCCGGGGGACCTAACTATGGCTACACCTTC CASSTGSGGPNYGYTF
TRBJ2-7 TRBV20-1 NA 11 NA TGCAGTGGGGCAGGGGCCTACGAGCAGTACTTC CSGAGAYEQYF
TRBJ1-2 TRBV2 NA 16 TRBD1 TGTGCCAGCAGCTTGGGACAGGGGGCTACTTTCGGTGGCTACACCTTC CASSLGQGATFGGYTF
TRBJ1-4 TRBV18 once 16 NA TGTGCCAGCTCACCAGGTGGGATAGCAACTAATGAAAAACTGTTTTTT CASSPGGIATNEKLFF
TRBJ2-5 TRBV18 NA 17 NA TGTGCCAGCTCACCACCCGCTCCGGGAGCGGACCAAGAGACCCAGTACTTC CASSPPAPGADQETQYF
TRBJ2-3 TRBV10-1 NA 14 NA TGCGCCAGCAGCATGACGGGCCCCACAGATACGCAGTATTTT CASSMTGPTDTQYF
TRBJ1-2 TRBV11-2 NA 16 NA TGTGCCAGCAGCCAAAGACAGAGCACACGGAACTATGGCTACACCTTC CASSQRQSTRNYGYTF
TRBJ1-1 TRBV7-2 few 13 NA TGTGCCAGCAGCTTGCAACGGAACACTGAAGCTTTCTTT CASSLQRNTEAFF
TRBJ2-2 TRBV30 NA 19 TRBD1 TGTGCCTGGAGTGTACTCTATCTTCTAGGGAAGGGGGCGGGCGGGGAGCTGTTTTTT CAWSVLYLLGKGAGGELFF
TRBJ2-3 TRBV2 once 14 TRBD2 TGTGCCAGCACCGGGAGGTTCTGGACAGATACGCAGTATTTT CASTGRFWTDTQYF
TRBJ2-7 TRBV7-2 once 15 TRBD1 TGTGCCAGCAGCTCCGGGACAGCCTCCTCCTACGAGCAGTACTTC CASSSGTASSYEQYF
TRBJ2-6 TRBV2 once 16 NA TGTGCCAGCAATGATGGCCGGTTCTCTGGGGCCAACGTCCTGACTTTC CASNDGRFSGANVLTF
TRBJ1-1 TRBV29-1 NA 13 TRBD1 TGCAGCGTCCGAATGGGACAGGACACTGAAGCTTTCTTT CSVRMGQDTEAFF
TRBJ1-5 TRBV2 NA 15 TRBD1 TGTGCCAGCAGGACCGGGACAGGGGGGGTTCAGCCCCAGCATTTT CASRTGTGGVQPQHF
TRBJ1-2 TRBV19 few 15 TRBD1 TGTGCCAGTACCCAGGGGGCAGGAATGATGTATGGCTACACCTTC CASTQGAGMMYGYTF
TRBJ2-1 TRBV30 NA 16 NA TGTGCCTGGAGTGGGGATTGGGGGCGCGAGACCAATGAGCAGTTCTTC CAWSGDWGRETNEQFF
TRBJ2-5 TRBV5-4 NA 14 NA TGTGCCAGCAGCTTGGGGAGGGGCCAAGAGACCCAGTACTTC CASSLGRGQETQYF
TRBJ1-1 TRBV6-6 NA 14 NA TGTGCCAGCAGCCCCGACAGCTCGAACACTGAAGCTTTCTTT CASSPDSSNTEAFF
TRBJ2-7 TRBV4-1 NA 17 TRBD2 TGCGCCAGCAGCCAAGACTGGCTAGCGGGGGGCGCCTACGAGCAGTACTTC CASSQDWLAGGAYEQYF
TRBJ1-5 TRBV18 few 14 NA TGTGCCAGCTCACCAGGGCAGGGGAATCAGCCCCAGCATTTT CASSPGQGNQPQHF
TRBJ1-4 TRBV18 NA 14 NA TGTGCCAGCTCATCGCAGGGCGCTAATGAAAAACTGTTTTTT CASSSQGANEKLFF
TRBJ1-1 TRBV14 NA 13 NA TGTGCCAGCAGCCAGATCAGGGCGGGTGAAGCTTTCTTT CASSQIRAGEAFF
TRBJ2-2 TRBV2 NA 13 NA TGTGCCAGCACGTGGGGGAACACCGGGGAGCTGTTTTTT CASTWGNTGELFF
TRBJ1-1 TRBV19 NA 13 TRBD1 TGTGCCAGTAGTATGAGGGACAGGGGGACAGCTTTCTTT CASSMRDRGTAFF
TRBJ2-7 TRBV5-1 NA 16 TRBD2 TGCGCCAGCAGCTTGGAGTTACCCGGGGGGTTCGACGAGCAGTACTTC CASSLELPGGFDEQYF
TRBJ1-2 TRBV2 few 11 NA TGTGCCAGCAGTGATTGGTATGGCTACACCTTC CASSDWYGYTF
TRBJ1-2 TRBV6-5 NA 16 TRBD1 TGTGCCAGCAGTTACGGCGAACAGGGGGCGAACTATGGCTACACCTTC CASSYGEQGANYGYTF
TRBJ2-4 TRBV7-2 NA 14 NA TGTGCCAGCAGCTTATCCGGGGAGGTAGGCATTCAGTACTTC CASSLSGEVGIQYF
TRBJ1-1 TRBV18 NA 14 NA TGTGCCACCGGGGCGGTTAACACTGAAAGCTCAGCTTTCTTT CATGAVNTESSAFF
TRBJ2-1 TRBV18 NA 14 TRBD1 TGTGCCAGCTCACCCCCGGAGGACAGGGTGGTGCAGTTCTTC CASSPPEDRVVQFF
TRBJ1-2 TRBV7-2 NA 13 NA TGTGCCAGCAGCTTAGACGGAAACAGTAATGTCGACTTC CASSLDGNSNVDF
TRBJ2-1 TRBV6-1 NA 15 NA TGTGCCAGCAGTGAAGTGGGCTACAGGGTGGGTGAGCAGTTCTTC CASSEVGYRVGEQFF
TRBJ1-1 TRBV6-6 NA 16 NA TGTGCCAGCAGGAATTTAAAGGGCGGTTCGAACACTGAAGCTTTCTTT CASRNLKGGSNTEAFF
TRBJ1-1 TRBV5-1 NA 15 NA TGCGCCAGCAGCCCCCGGACGGATCCGAACACTGAAGCTTTCTTT CASSPRTDPNTEAFF
TRBJ1-2 TRBV19 NA 14 NA TGTGCCAGTAGTCCGGGACAAAAGAACTATGGCTACACCTTC CASSPGQKNYGYTF
TRBJ1-3 TRBV7-9 once 14 TRBD1 TGTGCCAGCAGCTCGGGACAGGGGAAGGACACCATATATTTT CASSSGQGKDTIYF
TRBJ2-7 TRBV10-3 NA 16 TRBD1 TGTGCCATCAGTGAGTCAGACAGGGTCCCACTCACTATACAGTACTTC CAISESDRVPLTIQYF
TRBJ2-1 TRBV14 NA 18 NA TGTGCCAGCAGCCAAGAAGGGGGGGCTTGGAGCTCCTACAATGAGCAGTTCTTC CASSQEGGAWSSYNEQFF
TRBJ2-1 TRBV7-2 NA 14 NA TGTGCCAGCAGCTCCCCGGGGGGCGCCGGTGAGCAGTTCTTC CASSSPGGAGEQFF
TRBJ1-1 TRBV7-9 NA 12 TRBD1 TGTGCCAGCAGCTTAGTCCAGGGGGCAGCTTTCTTT CASSLVQGAAFF
TRBJ1-4 TRBV5-4 NA 15 NA TGTGCCAGCAGCTTCCGGGCCCCAGGCGGTGAAAAACTGTTTTTT CASSFRAPGGEKLFF
TRBJ1-3 TRBV21-1 NA 15 NA TGTGCCAGCAGCAAAAAGGCGACAGAAGGAAACACCATATATTTT CASSKKATEGNTIYF
TRBJ1-1 TRBV6-9 NA 13 NA TGTGCCAGCAGTTACGGGGGAGACACTGAAGCTTTCTTT CASSYGGDTEAFF
TRBJ1-4 TRBV11-2 NA 15 TRBD1 TGTGCCAGCAGCTGGGGACAGGGAACTAATGAAAAACTGTTTTTT CASSWGQGTNEKLFF